Detailed here is one T cell receptor beta chain. The sample originates from a study of shared clonotypes between healthy human individuals. Every one of the donors was a Caucasian adult that lived in Nashville, Tennessee. The CDR3 extends over 15 amino acids. Germline CDR1 and CDR2: SNHLY and FYNNEI. Trimming cost V 3 bases and J 1 base; bases outside gene matches: 5. Researchers ran the assay at a deep level. Data came from immunoSEQ multiplex PCR; TCRdb stores just in-frame clones and leaves some out. Among some 450,000 clones listed, more than 70% were seen once. The receptor's source is a woman aged 40-49 years in good health. Some clones in this sample may be carry-over from other donors' samples. Sequenced sample: PBMCs. This chain connects TRBV2 to TRBJ2-5, with 7 bases identical to TRBD2. The CDR3 nucleotides read TGTGCCAGCAGTGAGACGGGACTACTCCAAGAGACCCAGTACTTC. It is translated as CASSETGLLQETQYF.